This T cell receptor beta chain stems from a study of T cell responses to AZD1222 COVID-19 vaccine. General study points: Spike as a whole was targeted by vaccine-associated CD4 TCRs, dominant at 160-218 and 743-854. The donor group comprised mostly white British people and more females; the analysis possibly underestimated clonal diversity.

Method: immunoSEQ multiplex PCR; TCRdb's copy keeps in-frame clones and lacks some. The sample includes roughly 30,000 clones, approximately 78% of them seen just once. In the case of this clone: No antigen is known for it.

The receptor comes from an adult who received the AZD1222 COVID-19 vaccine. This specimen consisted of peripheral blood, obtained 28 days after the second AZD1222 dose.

Here the CDR3 reads CASTSDSATNEKLFF. CDR3 bases: TGCGCCAGCACCTCGGACAGTGCAACTAATGAAAAACTGTTTTTT. The chain has TRBV5-1 and TRBJ1-4, with D possibly being TRBD1 (6 bases). Trimming left V 6 bases short and J 0 bases short, with 12 bases between. Germline CDR1 is SGHRS and CDR2 is YFSETQ. The CDR3 contains 15 residues.